This T cell receptor (beta chain) was profiled in a study of control samples from healthy donors and cancer patients. The CDR3 totals 15 residues. Looked up from germline, CDR1 is KGHSH and CDR2 is LQKENI. Trimming left V 3 bases short and J 1 base short, with 11 bases between. TCRdb keeps only in-frame clones here, not all; method: immunoSEQ multiplex PCR. The sample yields more than 85,000 clones, around 92% seen once. The sequenced sample was blood. This sequence was found in a woman between 18 and 30 years old in good health. The J gene is TRBJ2-3, the V gene TRBV18; D is possibly TRBD2 (6 bases). As DNA, the CDR3 is TGTGCCAGCTCACCCTTGGGCGGGGGCACAGATACGCAGTATTTT. Translated: CASSPLGGGTDTQYF.